This T cell receptor beta chain emerged from a study of T-cell reconstitution after alpha-beta-depleted transplantation in children. Comments on this clonotype: Its antigen is as yet unknown.

Molecular barcoding with unique molecular identifiers was used for the TCRbeta library. TCRdb re-analysed the PCR reads in MiXCR, keeping a single row per CDR3 protein. This sample has approximately 650,000 distinct CDR3 sequences; 10% to 15% occur once, and the top ten carry about 0.79%. Study-level points and caveats: Reported findings indicate that, about two months after transplant, alpha-beta T cells came from several hundred expanded clones, which were derived from non-depleted graft cells. Surviving recipient T cells and thymic progenitors produced the high day-60 TCRbeta diversity seen in some patients.

The CDR3 is 13 amino acids. Losses at the gene ends were 8 bases for V and 9 bases for J; bases not matched to a gene: 9. Germline V gene sequence: CDR1 MNHNS, CDR2 SASEGT. The specimen was PBMCs, collected before TCRalphabeta/CD19-depleted stem cell transplant. The TCR was taken from a girl aged 2-10 years with congenital amegakaryocytic thrombocytopenia, due to receive a stem cell transplant. The chain uses TRBV6-1 and TRBJ2-1, with TRBD1 matching 8 bases. As DNA, the CDR3 is TGTGCCAGCGGGGACAGGTCGCTTGGTGAGCAGTTCTTC. It translates to CASGDRSLGEQFF.